This T cell receptor beta chain was recovered during a study of T cells after posttransplantation cyclophosphamide. Overall study results and limits: Recipient CMV seropositivity and CMV reactivation strongly tracked TRB clonality.

Method: immunoSEQ multiplex PCR; TCRdb's copy keeps in-frame clones and lacks some. Of approximately 52,000 clones listed, about 86% are singletons. Concerning this clone itself: Its antigen is as yet unknown.

Sequenced input: PBMCs. The sequence was obtained from a man aged 25 to 40 with a blood cancer, CMV-positive, and with a related stem cell donor.

In DNA form, the CDR3 reads TGCAGCGTTGAAGATCTAGTTATAGTTACAGGGGGCCTCTCCAACTATGGCTACACCTTC. As protein: CSVEDLVIVTGGLSNYGYTF. The chain recombines TRBV29-1 with TRBJ1-2; 9 nucleotides line up with TRBD1. Germline V gene sequence: CDR1 SQVTM, CDR2 ANQGSEA. This CDR3 is built from 20 residues. The J segment lost 2 bases and the V segment lost 0 bases, leaving 19 bases of the junction unmatched.